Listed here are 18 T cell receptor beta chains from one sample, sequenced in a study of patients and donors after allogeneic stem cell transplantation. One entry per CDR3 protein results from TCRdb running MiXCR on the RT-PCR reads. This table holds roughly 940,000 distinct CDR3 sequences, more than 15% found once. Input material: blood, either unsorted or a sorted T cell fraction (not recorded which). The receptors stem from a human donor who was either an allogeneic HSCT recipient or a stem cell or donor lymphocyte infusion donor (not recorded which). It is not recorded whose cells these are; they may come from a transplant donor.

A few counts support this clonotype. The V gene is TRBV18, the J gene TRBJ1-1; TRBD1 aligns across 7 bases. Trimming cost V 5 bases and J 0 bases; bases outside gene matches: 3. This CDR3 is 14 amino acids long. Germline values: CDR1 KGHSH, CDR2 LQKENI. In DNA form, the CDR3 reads TGTGCCAGCTCAACAGGGGCCTTGAACACTGAAGCTTTCTTT. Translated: CASSTGALNTEAFF. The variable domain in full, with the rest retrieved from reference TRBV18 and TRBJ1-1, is NAGVMQNPRHLVRRRGQEARLRCSPMKGHSHVYWYRQLPEEGLKFMVYLQKENIIDESGMPKERFSAEFPKEGPSILRIQQVVRGDSAAYFCASSTGALNTEAFFGQGTRLTVV.

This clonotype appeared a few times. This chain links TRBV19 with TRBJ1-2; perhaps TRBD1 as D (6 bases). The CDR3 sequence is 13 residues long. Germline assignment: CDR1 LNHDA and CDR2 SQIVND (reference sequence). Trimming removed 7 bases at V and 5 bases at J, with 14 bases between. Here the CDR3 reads CASTLGTPYGYTF. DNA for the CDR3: TGTGCCAGTACCCTCGGGACACCTTATGGCTACACCTTC.

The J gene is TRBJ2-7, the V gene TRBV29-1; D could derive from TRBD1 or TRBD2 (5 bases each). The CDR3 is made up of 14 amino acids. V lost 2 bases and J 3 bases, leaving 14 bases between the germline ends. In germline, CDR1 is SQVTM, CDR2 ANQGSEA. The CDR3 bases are TGCAGCGTTGAACTGAGGGACGGATTCTACGAGCAGTACTTC. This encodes CSVELRDGFYEQYF.

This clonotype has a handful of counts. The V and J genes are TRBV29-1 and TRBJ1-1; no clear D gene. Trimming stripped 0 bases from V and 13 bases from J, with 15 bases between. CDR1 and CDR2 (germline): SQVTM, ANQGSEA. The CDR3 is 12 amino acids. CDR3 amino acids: CSVEDGRRPVFF. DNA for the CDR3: TGCAGCGTTGAAGATGGTAGGCGGCCCGTTTTCTTT.

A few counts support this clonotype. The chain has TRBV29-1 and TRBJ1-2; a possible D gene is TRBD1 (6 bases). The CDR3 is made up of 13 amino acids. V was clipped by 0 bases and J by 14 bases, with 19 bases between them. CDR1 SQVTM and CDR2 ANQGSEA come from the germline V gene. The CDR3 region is CSVEDQGLGLYTF. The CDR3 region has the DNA TGCAGCGTTGAAGATCAGGGGCTAGGGCTCTATACCTTC.

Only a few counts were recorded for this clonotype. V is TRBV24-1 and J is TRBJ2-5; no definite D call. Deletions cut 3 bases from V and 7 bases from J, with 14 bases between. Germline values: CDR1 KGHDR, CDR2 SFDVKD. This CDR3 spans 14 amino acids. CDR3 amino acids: CATSDQFNSGTQYF. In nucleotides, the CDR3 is TGTGCCACCAGTGATCAATTTAATTCGGGGACCCAGTACTTC.

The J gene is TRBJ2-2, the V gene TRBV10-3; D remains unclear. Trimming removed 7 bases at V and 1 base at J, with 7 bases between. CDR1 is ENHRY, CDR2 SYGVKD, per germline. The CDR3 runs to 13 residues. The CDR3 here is CAITPRNTGELFF. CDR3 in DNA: TGTGCCATCACCCCGAGGAACACCGGGGAGCTGTTTTTT.

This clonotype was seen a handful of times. The CDR3 sequence is CATRGPGTRTGNEQFF. The CDR3 DNA reads TGTGCCACCAGGGGCCCCGGGACCCGCACCGGCAATGAGCAGTTCTTC. J is TRBJ2-1 and V is TRBV24-1; TRBD1 or TRBD2 may be the D gene (5 bases each). This CDR3 contains 16 residues. V was pared by 7 bases and J by 6 bases, with 21 bases between. Germline assignment: CDR1 KGHDR and CDR2 SFDVKD.

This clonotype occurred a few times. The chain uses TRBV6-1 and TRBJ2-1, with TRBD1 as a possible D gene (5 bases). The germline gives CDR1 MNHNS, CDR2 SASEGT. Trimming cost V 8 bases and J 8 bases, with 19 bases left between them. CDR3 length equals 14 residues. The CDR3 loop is CASGQGVSTDEQFF. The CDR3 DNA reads TGTGCCAGCGGTCAGGGCGTTTCTACGGATGAGCAGTTCTTC.

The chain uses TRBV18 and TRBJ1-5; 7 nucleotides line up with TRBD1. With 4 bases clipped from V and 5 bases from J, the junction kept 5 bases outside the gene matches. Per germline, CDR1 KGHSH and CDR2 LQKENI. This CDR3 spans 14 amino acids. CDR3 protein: CASSHGQEDQPQHF. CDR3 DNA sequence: TGTGCCAGCTCACATGGACAGGAGGATCAGCCCCAGCATTTT.

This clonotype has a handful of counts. This chain's CDR3 is CASSPPPGSSSYEQYF. The CDR3 DNA sequence: TGTGCCAGCAGCCCCCCTCCGGGGAGTAGCAGCTACGAGCAGTACTTC. The chain links TRBV7-2 to TRBJ2-7, with D possibly being TRBD2 (5 bases). This CDR3 region has 16 residues. Germline CDR1 SGHTA, CDR2 FQGNSA. The germline V and J ends were trimmed by 5 bases and 3 bases, with 20 bases remaining between them.

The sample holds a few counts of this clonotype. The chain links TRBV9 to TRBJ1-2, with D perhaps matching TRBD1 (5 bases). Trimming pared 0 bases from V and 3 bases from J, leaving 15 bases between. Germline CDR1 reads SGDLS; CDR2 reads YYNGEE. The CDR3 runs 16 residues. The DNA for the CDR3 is TGTGCCAGCAGCGTAGATTATCAGGGAGGGGACTATGGCTACACCTTC. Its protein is CASSVDYQGGDYGYTF. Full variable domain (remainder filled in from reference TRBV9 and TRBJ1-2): DSGVTQTPKHLITATGQRVTLRCSPRSGDLSVYWYQQSLDQGLQFLIQYYNGEERAKGNILERFSAQQFPDLHSELNLSSLELGDSALYFCASSVDYQGGDYGYTFGSGTRLTVV.

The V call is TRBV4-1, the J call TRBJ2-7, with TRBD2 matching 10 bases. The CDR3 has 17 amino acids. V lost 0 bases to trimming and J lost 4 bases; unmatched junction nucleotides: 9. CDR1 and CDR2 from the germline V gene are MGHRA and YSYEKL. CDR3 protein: CASSQDKASSGGYEQYF. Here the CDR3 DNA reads TGCGCCAGCAGCCAAGATAAAGCGTCTAGCGGGGGTTACGAGCAGTACTTC.

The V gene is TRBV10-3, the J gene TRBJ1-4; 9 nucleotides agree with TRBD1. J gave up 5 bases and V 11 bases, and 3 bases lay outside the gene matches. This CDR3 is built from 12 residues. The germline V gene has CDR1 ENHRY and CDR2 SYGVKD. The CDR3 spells CAVGQGNEKLFF. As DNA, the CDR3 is TGTGCCGTCGGACAGGGGAATGAAAAACTGTTTTTT.

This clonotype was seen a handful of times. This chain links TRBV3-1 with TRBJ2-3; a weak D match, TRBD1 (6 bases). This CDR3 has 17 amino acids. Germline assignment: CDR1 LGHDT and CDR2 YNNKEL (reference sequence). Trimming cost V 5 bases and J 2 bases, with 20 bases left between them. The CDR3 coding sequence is TGTGCCAGCAGCTCGCGTTTTGGGGGCCCGACCACAGATACGCAGTATTTT. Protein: CASSSRFGGPTTDTQYF.

CDR3 in amino acids: CASSYSVLGENTEAFF. CDR3 nucleotide sequence: TGTGCCAGCAGTTACTCGGTTTTGGGGGAGAACACTGAAGCTTTCTTT. V usage is TRBV6-5 and J usage is TRBJ1-1; D might be TRBD1 (5 bases). CDR1 MNHEY and CDR2 SVGAGI come from the germline V gene. The CDR3 has 16 residues. Trimming removed 0 bases from V and 1 base from J, with 12 bases in between.

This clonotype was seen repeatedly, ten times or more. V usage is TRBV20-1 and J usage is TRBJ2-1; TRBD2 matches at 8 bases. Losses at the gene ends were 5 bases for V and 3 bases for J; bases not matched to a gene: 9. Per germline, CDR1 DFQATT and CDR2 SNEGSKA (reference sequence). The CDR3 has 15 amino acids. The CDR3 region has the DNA TGCAGTGCTTCAGCAGGGCTAGCGGGCTACAATGAGCAGTTCTTC. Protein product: CSASAGLAGYNEQFF.

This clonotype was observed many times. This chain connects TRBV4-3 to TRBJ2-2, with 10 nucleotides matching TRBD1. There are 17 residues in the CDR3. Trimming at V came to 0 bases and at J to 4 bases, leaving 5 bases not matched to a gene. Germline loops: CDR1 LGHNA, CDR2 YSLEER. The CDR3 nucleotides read TGCGCCAGCAGCCAAGATCCCGGGACAGGGGCCACCGGGGAGCTGTTTTTT. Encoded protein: CASSQDPGTGATGELFF.